Shown below are 11 T cell receptor beta chains from a single sample sequenced in a study of CXCR3-negative and CXCR3-positive naive CD8 T cells. Through 5' RACE with UMI labels, the TRB cDNA libraries were prepared. After re-calling the 5' RACE reads, TCRdb lists one entry per CDR3 protein, DNA absent. This listing includes 45,000 or so distinct CDR3 sequences. The material sequenced was naive CXCR3- CD8+ T cells from blood. Subset meaning: CD45RO-CCR7+CD27+CD95- naive CD8+ T cells lacking CXCR3 (TNR3-). The receptors were sampled from a human donor in good health. Some clones in this sample may be carry-over from other donors' samples.

This sequence joins TRBV3-1 and TRBJ2-2; TCRdb's D gene call, TRBD2, goes unchecked for lack of DNA. This CDR3 is 15 amino acids long. The germline CDR1 and CDR2 sequences are LGHDT and YNNKEL (reference sequence). The CDR3 here is CASGGGEGGDRELFF. Complete variable domain (other parts from reference TRBV3-1 and TRBJ2-2): DTAVSQTPKYLVTQMGNDKSIKCEQNLGHDTMYWYKQDSKKFLKIMFSYNNKELIINETVPNRFSPKSPDKAHLNLHINSLELGDSAVYFCASGGGEGGDRELFFGEGSRLTVL.

This sequence joins TRBV20-1 and TRBJ2-3; no DNA is available, so the TRBD2 call from TCRdb remains unchecked. The CDR3 spans 16 residues. The V gene's germline CDR1 is DFQATT and CDR2 SNEGSKA (reference sequence). The CDR3 sequence: CSARDWTSAHTDTQYF.

This chain links TRBV6-6 with TRBJ1-1. This CDR3 has 12 amino acids. Germline loops: CDR1 MNHNY, CDR2 SVGAGI (reference sequence). The CDR3 sequence is CASRLPDGEAFF.

The V gene is TRBV2, the J gene TRBJ1-1. Germline V gene data show CDR1 as SNHLY and CDR2 as FYNNEI. This CDR3 is built from 14 residues. This CDR3 reads CASSEARLNTEAFF.

The chain joins TRBV4-3 to TRBJ2-6. The CDR3 has 16 residues. CDR1 is LGHNA and CDR2 is YSLEER in the germline V gene. The CDR3 protein is CASSQEQGSGANVLTF.

This clonotype is identified as medium-sized from frequency. The chain is built from TRBV29-1 and TRBJ2-7; TCRdb designates TRBD1, a call that cannot be tested without DNA. The CDR3 is 12 amino acids. Germline loops: CDR1 SQVTM, CDR2 ANQGSEA. The CDR3 sequence is CSVEDSQGEQYF.

The chain couples TRBV12-3 or TRBV12-4 to TRBJ1-2. The CDR3 contains 13 residues. The chain's CDR3 is CASSLGLNYGYTF.

This clonotype registers medium-sized (0.01 to 0.1%) by frequency. V is TRBV28 and J is TRBJ2-2; no DNA is available, so the TRBD1 call from TCRdb remains unchecked. Germline values: CDR1 MDHEN, CDR2 SYDVKM. The length of the CDR3 is 16 residues. CDR3 sequence: CASSFLSGNEGGELFF.

The chain employs TRBV4-2 and TRBJ2-1; lacking DNA, the TRBD2 call made by TCRdb goes unchecked. Germline-derived CDR1 and CDR2 are LGHNA and YNFKEQ. The CDR3 extends over 16 amino acids. Here the CDR3 reads CASSQDRSGAYNEQFF.

CDR3 amino acids: CASNTPGQGVIQYF. The gene calls are TRBV28 and TRBJ2-4; the TCRdb D gene call, TRBD1, has no DNA to confirm it. The length of the CDR3 is 14 residues. Germline V gene data show CDR1 as MDHEN and CDR2 as SYDVKM.

V is TRBV28 and J is TRBJ2-2; TCRdb returns TRBD2, unconfirmable since there is no DNA. Germline V gene sequence: CDR1 MDHEN, CDR2 SYDVKM. The CDR3 runs 15 residues. CDR3 region: CASSTTSGGTGELFF.